This paragraph covers one T cell receptor beta chain sequence. Its antigen remains unknown. This CDR3 contains 12 residues. CDR1 is ENHRY and CDR2 is SYGVKD in the germline V gene. Trimming removed 11 bases at V and 12 bases at J, with 20 bases between. This record belongs to a study of cytomegalovirus exposure and HLA in healthy donors. These donors, healthy bone marrow donors, were studied. PCR involved 60 Vbeta and 13 Jbeta primers. Per the original methods: A later analysis counted about 80 million unique TCR beta chains, 9.5 million to 13 million shared. The assay was immunoSEQ multiplex PCR, and TCRdb's table has in-frame clones only and misses some. V and J calls and clone size are those listed in that table; D and trimming were worked out from the DNA. The sample has over 150,000 clones; 87% are singletons. Study-wide points: It was shown in a later analysis that HLA-associated TCR beta chains were more clonally expanded than other, equally common chains.

This receptor was obtained from a woman aged 25 to 45 in good health and CMV-seronegative. The sequencing sample was made of PBMCs. The V call is TRBV10-3, the J call TRBJ2-1, with D perhaps TRBD2 (5 bases). The CDR3 DNA reads as TGTGCCCTCTCGCCGACTAATTATCCGCAGTTCTTC. Translation: CALSPTNYPQFF.